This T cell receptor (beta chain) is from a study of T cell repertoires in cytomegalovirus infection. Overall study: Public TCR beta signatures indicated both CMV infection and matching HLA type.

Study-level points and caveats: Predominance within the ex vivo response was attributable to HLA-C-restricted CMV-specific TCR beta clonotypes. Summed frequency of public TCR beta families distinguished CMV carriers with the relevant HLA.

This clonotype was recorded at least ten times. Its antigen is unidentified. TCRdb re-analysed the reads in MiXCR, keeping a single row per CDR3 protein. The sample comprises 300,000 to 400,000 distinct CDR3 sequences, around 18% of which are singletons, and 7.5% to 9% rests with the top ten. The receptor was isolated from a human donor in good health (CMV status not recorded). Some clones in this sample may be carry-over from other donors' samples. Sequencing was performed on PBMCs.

CDR3 DNA: TGTGCCAGCAGTTTCACGGTTGGAAACACCATATATTTT. Residues: CASSFTVGNTIYF. The V gene is TRBV27, the J gene TRBJ1-3, with D uncertain. The V gene's germline CDR1 is MNHEY and CDR2 SMNVEV (reference sequence). V shed 3 bases and J shed 3 bases, with 6 bases lying between them. The CDR3 contains 13 residues.